This entry concerns a single TCR beta chain. What this receptor recognizes is not known. Within one base of it there is no much larger clone, and no base qualities were kept. The library was obtained by the immunoSEQ multiplex PCR assay. The multiplex PCR relied on a mix of 60 forward primers for TCR Vbeta segments and 13 reverse primers for TCR Jbeta segments. A multiplex PCR assay on genomic DNA amplified the CDR3 region of rearranged TCR beta genes. On the Illumina HiSeq System, the amplified TCR beta libraries were sequenced as 87-base-pair reads. The authors processed their data as follows. In a later analysis, about 80 million unique TCR beta chains were counted across the approximately 670 repertoires, and approximately 11 million of these chains were shared by at least two donors. To remove PCR and sequencing errors, raw reads were error-corrected and collapsed into unique sequences using a nearest-neighbor algorithm that merged closely related sequences. Alignment of CDR3 sequences to IMGT reference sequences was used to assign V, D and J gene segments. For a sequence to be retained, a match of at least six nucleotides to both a V gene segment and a J gene segment was required. Rearrangements were called productive when the CDR3 lacked stop codons and stayed in frame with V and J; all others were non-productive. Following IMGT convention, CDR3 was defined as the stretch from the second conserved V-encoded cysteine up to the conserved J-encoded phenylalanine. Sequences without an unambiguous match to a single V gene segment were excluded from the earlier analysis of about 600 of the donors. An earlier analysis of several hundred of the donors called V segments functional above 56.7% productive rearrangements and segregating when the between-donor standard deviation exceeded 5%. A statistical classification framework was built for diagnosing cytomegalovirus status from the catalog of TCR beta chain sequences. In a later analysis, V and J genes were assigned by comparing TCR nucleotide sequences against IMGT/GENE-DB human TR gene sequences. The TCRdist pipeline was used in a later analysis to assign CDR3 sequences and most-parsimonious VDJ recombination scenarios. In a later analysis, each TCR beta chain was defined by its CDR3 amino acid sequence together with its V-gene family, and reads lacking a unique V-gene family were excluded. As a way to deal with suspected cross-contamination and a sequencing artifact, a later analysis dropped 450 to 600 nucleotide sequences that were highly shared and had low generation probability. In a later analysis, a clonal expansion index for each public chain was calculated from normalized within-repertoire ranks of inferred template counts. A later analysis computed generation probabilities with a VDJ recombination model fitted to out-of-frame rearrangements, and checked the results against IGoR. Hypergeometric tests were used in a later analysis to score TCR-TCR, TCR-HLA and TCR-CMV co-occurrence, with a repertoire-size bias correction applied to the TCR pairs. In a later analysis, false discovery rates were estimated by permuting HLA or CMV assignments 20 times. A later analysis grouped co-occurring TCRs with DBSCAN, adding TCRdist sequence similarity when clustering within HLA-allele-positive subsets. Repertoires with fewer than 30,000 or more than 120,000 public chains, plus five repertoires with anomalous nucleotide sharing, were excluded from co-occurrence clustering. TCRdb provides this immuneACCESS table in a form limited to in-frame rearrangements. Some clones are lacking; in checked studies, under half of them reflect an unresolved V gene, and why the rest are absent is not known. That table furnishes V, J and clone size, whereas the DNA furnished D and trimming. Across this sample there are around 55,000 clones, with about 77% seen only once. The top ten hold approximately 2.3% of the sample.

V is reduced by 6 bases and J by 4 bases, leaving a spacing of 13 bases between them. The cysteine opens and the phenylalanine closes a CDR3 of 14 amino acids. Only CDR3 DNA remains: 42 bases, in frame from the first base. Looking up the germline V gene yields CDR1 SGHRS and CDR2 YFSETQ. These data belong to a study of cytomegalovirus exposure and HLA in healthy donors (TCRdb year 2017). With respect to the entire study: An earlier analysis of around 600 of the donors reported 250 to 300 Gb of sequence data and more than 90 million unique TCR beta sequences from about 179 million T cells. An early release that covered approximately 600 HLA-typed donors contained approximately 300 gigabases of sequencing data and around 80 million unique TCR sequences. Of the approximately 370 genotyped donors, less than 90% were placed in the genetic ancestry cluster associated with self-reported Caucasian donors. The study aimed to test whether signatures of past pathogen exposure could be identified by cataloging public T cell receptors. The study used immunosequencing to profile the T cell repertoires of approximately 650 subjects and linked those repertoires to cytomegalovirus serostatus. In addition to the first cohort of about 650 subjects, a separate validation cohort of 100 to 150 different subjects was used. To predict cytomegalovirus infection status, the study combined high-throughput TCR immunosequencing, statistical association of individual TCRs with disease status, and machine learning. To study patterns of TCR occurrence, a later analysis re-analyzed previously published TCR beta repertoires from 700 or so donors and added high-resolution HLA genotyping. In the later analysis, no new phenotypic data were used to find candidate immune exposures; instead, reliance was placed on TCR beta sequences and their occurrence across donors. An earlier analysis of approximately 640 of the donors applied high-throughput TCR beta sequencing to assess whether each TCR beta V gene segment acted as functional or pseudogenic. Donor age, sex, ethnicity and CMV serostatus were collected together with the repertoire data. In a later genetic analysis, genome-wide SNP genotypes for about 55% of the roughly 700 donors were used, and that subset was treated as a discovery cohort. All discovery cohort repertoires had been generated using a single sequencing platform. Both class I and class II loci were covered by HLA typing, at four-digit resolution. The number of donors typed differed by locus, with roughly 629-640 for A, B, C, DRB1 and DQB1, roughly 550 for DQA1, some 570 for DPA1, and some 440 for DPB1. Roughly five DR-DQ haplotypes were handled as single units for association and clustering because linkage in the cohort was strong. Across about 370 genotyped donors of the cohort, an average of approximately 240,000 unique TCR beta nucleotide sequences per donor were sequenced, and 15% to 20% of those sequences were non-productive. Findings and caveats that apply to the study as a whole: A later analysis associated some 17,000 TCR beta sequences with specific HLA alleles at a false discovery rate of 0.05. In a later genetic analysis, a missense DCLRE1C variant was associated with V-gene and J-gene trimming of TCR beta chains, and the association was replicated in an independent cohort. In an earlier analysis of fewer than 700 of the donors, most TCR beta V segments appeared in productive rearrangements about 87% or about 30% of the time, broadly matching IMGT annotations. Sequencing depth was assumed to be roughly uniform across donors in the presence/absence analyses, though that assumption may not hold. Several of the top co-occurrence clusters appeared to be linked to parvovirus B19, influenza, CMV and Epstein-Barr virus, according to a later analysis. When HLA alleles, especially DR and DQ, strongly co-occurred, attributing TCR associations to individual alleles was difficult. According to a later analysis, TCR association rates differed among HLA loci, with DRB1 alleles showing the most associated TCRs and HLA-C alleles showing the fewest. Cytomegalovirus status was reported to be diagnosed by the classifier with high specificity and sensitivity in both the original and validation cohorts. The only immune exposure information available for the cohort was CMV serostatus. Because counts were too low, roughly 17 rarely observed V segments, including chromosome 9 orphons, were left out of the earlier analysis of several hundred of the donors. The sequencing pipeline was judged likely to have produced a cluster of highly shared sequence variants as a technical artifact. Some IMGT-functional V segments, including TRBV6-2 and TRBV6-3, could not be told apart with the 87-base-pair reads, so those segments were excluded. In a later genetic analysis, fewer N-insertions in productive TCRs were reported among donors in an Asian-associated ancestry cluster than the roughly 710-donor mean. The study listed 164 TCR beta chains as associated with cytomegalovirus. This cohort had only TCR beta chains sequenced, and the lack of alpha or paired-chain data limited which features could be detected. Most TCR sequences were seen in very few donors, while some public TCRs were found in many individuals. According to a later analysis, most CMV-associated TCR beta chains appeared to be HLA-restricted, and the HLA associations seemed to be driven largely by CMV exposure. In a later analysis, HLA-associated TCR beta chains were found to be more clonally expanded and to have lower generation probabilities than equally common non-associated chains. A few of the identified cytomegalovirus-associated TCR beta chains were confirmed in vitro to be specific for cytomegalovirus antigens. The authors suggested that the approach could potentially be extended to other disease states and immunological phenotypes. Linkage disequilibrium might explain the correlated functional status among segregating V segments, but an unknown experimental factor could not be excluded. A further reported finding was that TCR beta sequences accurately predicted the HLA-A and HLA-B alleles for most subjects in the first cohort. Because HLA typing was missing for some donors at each locus, association tests included only the typed subset.

The cohort was made up of 666 healthy bone marrow donors. At the time of sampling, every cohort member was nominally healthy, though immune exposures that went unrecorded were likely present. The donor was CMV seronegative and belonged to the group of approximately 320 seronegative cohort members. Every donor gave a peripheral blood sample, and the peripheral blood mononuclear cells from that sample were used for TCR beta sequencing. The Qiagen DNeasy Blood Extraction Kit was used to extract genomic DNA from the blood cell samples. What was sequenced was PBMCs. The chain couples TRBV5-1 to TRBJ2-2; the D gene cannot be resolved reliably. This clonotype was obtained from a female donor in good health and CMV-seronegative. The base sequence is TGCGCCAGCACCTTCTCGGGTTTCACCGGGGAGCTGTTTTTT. This encodes CASTFSGFTGELFF.